This TCR beta chain was recovered during a study of blood T cell repertoires in COVID-19. The CDR3 runs 13 residues. Germline values: CDR1 SGHTA, CDR2 FQGTGA. The V gene lost 4 bases and the J gene lost 1 base, with 6 bases spanning the gap. Data came from immunoSEQ multiplex PCR; TCRdb stores just in-frame clones and leaves some out. The sample shows 250,000 to 300,000 clones, roughly 90% of them seen only once. Sequenced material: PBMCs or T cells enriched from blood (not recorded which). This sequence joins TRBV7-3 and TRBJ2-3; D is ambiguous. This TCR was recovered from a woman aged 60-75 years who had recovered from COVID-19. The CDR3 loop is CASSSSGTDTQYF. The CDR3 DNA reads TGTGCCAGCAGCTCCTCGGGCACAGATACGCAGTATTTT.